There are many counts of the clone carrying this T cell receptor beta chain. Its antigen is currently unknown. These data are taken from a study of T cells in Graves' hyperthyroidism and ophthalmopathy. Using RNA transcripts as the source, TCR beta CDR3 regions were amplified. When the TCR CDR3 underwent first-round RT-PCR, the HTBI primer set was used. In TCRdb, the multiplex PCR reads were re-called with MiXCR into one record per CDR3 protein. The table has over 300,000 distinct CDR3 sequences, roughly 13% seen once. Uncontrolled infection, other autoimmune disease, pregnancy or lactation led to exclusion. In making diagnoses, clinical symptoms, serum thyroxine and TRAb, thyroid ultrasound and orbital computed tomography were all used. Findings and limits, study-wide: Appearing also in blood were most of the thyroid clonotypes expanded above 0.001.

Trimming removed 6 bases at V and 5 bases at J, with 13 bases between. CDR3 length: 13 amino acids. Germline V gives CDR1 MNHEY, CDR2 SVGEGT. The gene calls are TRBV6-2 or TRBV6-3 and TRBJ1-1, with D perhaps TRBD1 (6 bases). The sequencing sample was made of blood. The receptor comes from a woman aged 40 to 50 with Graves' ophthalmopathy. The CDR3 sequence: CASRSTGTTEAFF. The CDR3 nucleotides are TGTGCCAGCAGATCAACAGGGACAACTGAAGCTTTCTTT.